The 28 T cell receptor beta chains in this list originate from one sample, sequenced in a study of blood T cells in healthy people across ages. Then a second PCR, running roughly 6 to 12 cycles, was carried out with a sample-barcoded 5' primer and a J-beta primer mix. TCRdb re-derived calls from the 5' RACE reads in MiXCR, one entry per CDR3 protein. This table has approximately 690,000 distinct CDR3 sequences, roughly two fifths appearing once. Material for sequencing was blood. Source of these receptors: a man aged 80 or over in good health.

The V gene is TRBV24-1, the J gene TRBJ2-2; 7 nucleotides line up with TRBD2. CDR1 KGHDR and CDR2 SFDVKD come from the germline V gene. CDR3 size: 14 residues. The V segment lost 7 bases and the J segment 3 bases; nucleotides outside the gene matches: 4. The CDR3: CATRGLADTGELFF. Written as DNA, the CDR3 is TGTGCCACCAGGGGCCTAGCGGACACCGGGGAGCTGTTTTTT.

With regard to this clonotype: A junction end diverges from the germline sequence, so it may reflect a read error. The V gene is TRBV6-6, the J gene TRBJ1-1; D is undetermined. The CDR3 runs to 13 residues. The germline V gene has CDR1 MNHNY and CDR2 SVGAGI (reference sequence). Written as DNA, the CDR3 is TGCGCCACTTCCCTTAAACTTAACACTGAAGCTTTCTTT. Its translation: CATSLKLNTEAFF.

This clonotype was detected only a few times. The genes are TRBV10-3 and TRBJ2-7; TRBD2 aligns across 8 bases. Trimming cost V 5 bases and J 1 base; bases outside gene matches: 4. The CDR3 consists of 14 residues. Germline V gene data show CDR1 as ENHRY and CDR2 as SYGVKD. The CDR3 nucleotides read TGTGCCATCAGTCCGGGGGGGCGGTCCTACGAGCAGTACTTC. Translating gives CAISPGGRSYEQYF.

A few counts support this clonotype. The chain is built from TRBV10-3 and TRBJ2-7, with TRBD2 matching 9 bases. The V gene's germline CDR1 is ENHRY and CDR2 SYGVKD. The CDR3 sequence is 17 residues long. Trimming at V came to 2 bases and at J to 6 bases, leaving 14 bases not matched to a gene. CDR3 sequence reads: CAISEASGTQVVSEQYF. CDR3 sequence (DNA): TGTGCCATCAGTGAGGCTAGCGGGACTCAGGTGGTTTCCGAGCAGTACTTC.

This clonotype has just a few counts. J is TRBJ2-3 and V is TRBV6-2 or TRBV6-3; D perhaps matches TRBD1 (6 bases). Trimming pared 8 bases from V and 7 bases from J, leaving 10 bases between. From germline, CDR1 is MNHEY and CDR2 SVGEGT. The CDR3 is 11 amino acids. This CDR3 is CASEGGYTQYF. The DNA of the CDR3 is TGTGCCAGCGAAGGGGGATATACGCAGTATTTT.

At least ten counts were recorded for this clonotype. The V and J genes are TRBV7-9 and TRBJ2-7; TRBD1 matches 8 bases. The V gene end was trimmed by 8 bases and the J gene end by 4 bases; junction bases not matched to a gene: 4. CDR3 size: 12 residues. Germline V gives CDR1 SEHNR, CDR2 FQNEAQ (reference sequence). The CDR3: CASGRQGYEQYF. CDR3 sequence (DNA): TGTGCCAGCGGGAGACAGGGGTACGAGCAGTACTTC.

This chain uses TRBV6-2 or TRBV6-3 with TRBJ2-5; TRBD2 is a possible D gene (6 bases). Matching the DNA end better, TRBJ2-7 makes the J call doubtful. CDR1 and CDR2 from the germline V gene are MNHEY and SVGEGT. CDR3 length equals 13 residues. Here the CDR3 reads CASSYSEGYEQYF. As DNA, the CDR3 is TGTGCCAGCAGTTACTCGGAGGGATACGAGCAGTACTTC.

The chain uses TRBV7-8 and TRBJ1-2, with 11 positions matching TRBD1. V lost 1 base to trimming and J lost 2 bases; unmatched junction nucleotides: 3. This CDR3 region has 16 residues. Germline assignment: CDR1 SGHVS and CDR2 FQNEAQ. The CDR3 is CASSLGTGGVNYGYTF. The CDR3 DNA follows: TGTGCCAGCAGCTTAGGGACAGGGGGCGTAAACTATGGCTACACCTTC.

V and J are TRBV6-5 and TRBJ1-6; D is undetermined. The CDR3 contains 18 residues. The germline CDR1 and CDR2 sequences are MNHEY and SVGAGI. Trimming shortened V by 0 bases and J by 0 bases, and 12 bases separated the two germline ends. The DNA of the CDR3 is TGTGCCAGCAGTTACTCTAGGGAGACGAGCTCCTATAATTCACCCCTCCACTTT. It codes for CASSYSRETSSYNSPLHF.

This chain connects TRBV30 to TRBJ2-1; D ambiguous. With 4 bases removed from V and 13 bases from J, the gap between germline ends came to 20 bases. The CDR3 sequence is 13 residues long. Germline values: CDR1 GTSNPN, CDR2 SVGIG (reference sequence). CDR3 sequence reads: CAWTIRAQETQFF. The CDR3 nucleotides are TGTGCCTGGACAATAAGAGCACAAGAGACCCAGTTCTTC.

This clonotype has a handful of counts. The chain is built from TRBV20-1 and TRBJ2-1, with 11 bases matching TRBD2. From germline, CDR1 is DFQATT and CDR2 SNEGSKA (reference sequence). CDR3 length: 17 residues. The J segment lost 2 bases and the V segment lost 1 base, leaving 7 bases of the junction unmatched. The CDR3 is CSARGWSGLAAYNEQFF. In DNA form, the CDR3 reads TGCAGTGCTAGAGGCTGGTCGGGACTAGCGGCCTACAATGAGCAGTTCTTC.

This rearrangement joins TRBV4-2 to TRBJ2-1; possibly TRBD2 for D (5 bases). This CDR3 region has 15 residues. Germline V gene sequence: CDR1 LGHNA, CDR2 YNFKEQ. Trimming left V 4 bases short and J 4 bases short, with 14 bases between. The CDR3 region is CASSLGASTYNEQFF. The CDR3, as DNA: TGTGCCAGCAGCCTGGGAGCGAGTACTTACAATGAGCAGTTCTTC.

As regards this clonotype: The germline gene is not matched at one end of the junction; a read error may be the cause. The rearrangement links TRBV7-3 to TRBJ2-5; TRBD1 or TRBD2 may be the D gene (5 bases each). Germline V CDR1 and CDR2: SGHTA, FQGTGA. The CDR3 runs 16 residues. The CDR3 region is CVSSLTAGGWQETQYF. CDR3 sequence (DNA): TGTGTCAGCAGCTTAACGGCTGGGGGTTGGCAAGAGACCCAGTACTTC.

The rearrangement links TRBV6-1 to TRBJ2-5; D is perhaps TRBD2 (6 bases). From germline, CDR1 is MNHNS and CDR2 SASEGT. The V end lost 1 base, the J end lost 11 bases, and 14 bases lay between the germline ends. CDR3 length: 13 residues. For the CDR3, the DNA is TGTGCCAGCAGTGAAGTGGCCTCGGGGGAGCAGTACTTC. The encoded protein is CASSEVASGEQYF.

The CDR3 DNA reads as TGCAGCGTTGAGGAGACAGGGGGCAATCAGCCCCAGCATTTT. It is translated as CSVEETGGNQPQHF. The V and J genes are TRBV29-1 and TRBJ1-5; 8 nucleotides agree with TRBD1. Germline V lookup: CDR1 SQVTM, CDR2 ANQGSEA. V lost 3 bases and J lost 2; bases outside the gene matches: 3. This CDR3 is built from 14 residues.

About this clonotype: Sequence at one end of the junction differs from germline and may be a read error. The chain uses TRBV7-3 and TRBJ2-3; D unclear. The germline V gene has CDR1 SGHTA and CDR2 FQGTGA. CDR3 length equals 13 residues. The CDR3 sequence: CASGLSRANTQYF. The CDR3 region has the DNA TGTGCCAGCGGCTTATCTAGAGCGAATACGCAGTATTTT.

Many counts were recorded for this clonotype. The chain uses TRBV6-5 and TRBJ2-7; D is undetermined. Germline values: CDR1 MNHEY, CDR2 SVGAGI. Trimming took 6 bases from V and 8 from J, leaving 11 bases between them. The CDR3 sequence is 11 residues long. In DNA form, the CDR3 reads TGTGCCAGCAGGGAATCGACCAAGCAGTACTTC. It encodes CASRESTKQYF.

Concerning this clonotype itself: Since a much larger clone is just one base distant, this may be a read error. This sequence joins TRBV20-1 and TRBJ2-5, with 8 bases aligning to TRBD1. The end of the DNA is better explained by TRBJ2-1, so the J call may be wrong. The CDR3 is made up of 13 amino acids. The germline CDR1 and CDR2 sequences are DFQATT and SNEGSKA (reference sequence). In nucleotides, the CDR3 is TGCAGTGTCTGGGACAGGTATCAAGAGACCCAGTTCTTC. Translating it yields CSVWDRYQETQFF.

This clonotype was seen only a few times. V and J are TRBV7-9 and TRBJ2-5, with D uncertain. CDR3 length equals 11 residues. CDR1 is SEHNR and CDR2 is FQNEAQ in the germline V gene (reference sequence). Trimming left V 5 bases short and J 3 bases short, with 4 bases between. The CDR3 sequence is CASSGKETQYF. CDR3 nucleotides: TGTGCCAGCAGCGGGAAAGAGACCCAGTACTTC.

This clonotype was seen a handful of times. This chain uses TRBV20-1 with TRBJ2-7; D is perhaps TRBD2 (6 bases). V was clipped by 5 bases and J by 4 bases, with 18 bases between them. Germline V gene lookup returns CDR1 DFQATT and CDR2 SNEGSKA (reference sequence). CDR3 length equals 14 residues. For the CDR3, the DNA is TGCAGTGCTGGCCCCCCCGGGGGTTGGTACGAGCAGTACTTC. Translated, it gives CSAGPPGGWYEQYF.

The genes are TRBV29-1 and TRBJ2-7; 15 nucleotides agree with TRBD2. The J call is doubtful: the DNA matches TRBJ2-4 better. This CDR3 comprises 15 residues. Germline loops: CDR1 SQVTM, CDR2 ANQGSEA. In DNA form, the CDR3 reads TGCAGCGTATCCGGACTAGCGGGAGGGCGGAGCATTCAGTACTTC. This sequence encodes CSVSGLAGGRSIQYF.

This sequence joins TRBV6-1 and TRBJ2-7; 10 positions match TRBD2. The germline CDR1 and CDR2 sequences are MNHNS and SASEGT. After removal of 9 bases from V and 6 bases from J, the junction contained 17 bases not matched to a gene. This CDR3 comprises 16 residues. The CDR3 protein is CASAEPLAGVISEQYF. For the CDR3, the DNA is TGTGCCAGTGCTGAACCGCTAGCGGGAGTAATCTCCGAGCAGTACTTC.

The chain joins TRBV7-3 to TRBJ2-2; 7 positions match TRBD2. The CDR3 extends over 15 amino acids. J was trimmed by 4 bases and V by 2 bases; bases with no gene match: 4. Per the germline V gene, CDR1 is SGHTA and CDR2 is FQGTGA. The CDR3 protein is CASSLGGGGTGELFF. The CDR3 nucleotides read TGTGCCAGCAGCTTAGGCGGGGGAGGCACCGGGGAGCTGTTTTTT.

This clonotype was recorded only once. This chain uses TRBV3-1 with TRBJ1-5; D not certain. The germline V gene has CDR1 LGHDT and CDR2 YNNKEL (reference sequence). There are 14 residues in the CDR3. The V end was cut by 2 bases, the J end by 3 bases, with 8 bases between. This CDR3 reads CASSQNGHNQPQHF. CDR3 DNA sequence: TGTGCCAGCAGCCAAAACGGCCACAATCAGCCCCAGCATTTT.

The chain employs TRBV20-1 and TRBJ2-5; D ambiguous. This CDR3 has 11 amino acids. Trimming removed 1 base from V and 5 bases from J, with 5 bases in between. Germline V gene data show CDR1 as DFQATT and CDR2 as SNEGSKA (reference sequence). The CDR3 sequence: CSARVRETQYF. For the CDR3, the DNA is TGCAGTGCTAGAGTAAGGGAGACCCAGTACTTC.

The chain uses TRBV6-2 or TRBV6-3 and TRBJ2-3; D is unresolved. This CDR3 region has 15 residues. Per the germline V gene, CDR1 is MNHEY and CDR2 is SVGEGT. Trimming shortened V by 1 base and J by 3 bases, and 11 bases separated the two germline ends. The CDR3 DNA is TGTGCCAGCAGTTACTTTGAGACATCGACAGATACGCAGTATTTT. It specifies CASSYFETSTDTQYF.

J is TRBJ2-1 and V is TRBV7-2, with D maybe TRBD1 (7 bases). The V end lost 4 bases, the J end lost 10 bases, and 17 bases lay between the germline ends. The length of the CDR3 is 14 residues. Germline V lookup: CDR1 SGHTA, CDR2 FQGNSA. Here the CDR3 DNA reads TGTGCCAGCAGCTCCGGACTATGGGGACAGGAGCAGTTCTTC. It codes for CASSSGLWGQEQFF.

The chain is built from TRBV11-2 and TRBJ2-7; 7 bases match TRBD2. The V and J ends lost 1 base and 6 bases, in that order; junction bases with no gene match: 9. CDR1 SGHAT and CDR2 FQNNGV come from the germline V gene. The CDR3 spans 15 residues. In nucleotides, the CDR3 is TGTGCCAGCAGCTTAGGAGGACTAGACGGGATCGAGCAGTACTTC. Its translation: CASSLGGLDGIEQYF.